Given below is one T cell receptor (beta chain) in context. Antigen specificity is unknown. The V gene end was trimmed by 5 bases and the J gene end by 9 bases; junction bases not matched to a gene: 6. This CDR3 comprises 13 residues. The germline V gene encodes CDR1 SGHTA and CDR2 FQGNSA. This entry belongs to a study of response to subunit inactivated influenza vaccine. Findings of the study overall: New T cells are recruited in small numbers by each seasonal influenza vaccination, according to the authors' suggestion.

In TCRdb, the RT-PCR reads were re-called with MiXCR into one record per CDR3 protein. In the table there are roughly 570,000 distinct CDR3 sequences, around 13% of which are singletons. The gene calls are TRBV7-2 and TRBJ2-4, with 8 bases fitting TRBD2. The receptor was isolated from a man aged 45 to 65 who received an inactivated influenza vaccine. Sequencing was performed on PBMCs from blood, taken 45 days after vaccination. For the CDR3, the DNA is TGTGCCAGCAGCAATCCCGGGACTAGCATTCAGTACTTC. This codes for CASSNPGTSIQYF.